This entry features one T cell receptor (beta chain) sequence. This specimen comes from a study of blood T cell repertoires in COVID-19. Study overall: In each case, the material was cDNA or gDNA derived from T cells, B-cell-depleted T cells, or PBMCs.

V was pared by 4 bases and J by 7 bases, with 5 bases of the junction left unmatched. From germline, CDR1 is LNHDA and CDR2 SQIVND (reference sequence). This CDR3 spans 14 amino acids. TCRdb's copy holds only in-frame clones and misses some; the assay was immunoSEQ multiplex PCR. The data show 90,000 to 120,000 clones, approximately 88% seen once. This receptor was obtained from a man in his forties or fifties with active or convalescent COVID-19. Material for sequencing was peripheral blood. V is TRBV19 and J is TRBJ1-4; 8 bases line up with TRBD1. DNA for the CDR3: TGTGCCAGTAGTACCCCCGGGACAGGTGAAAAACTGTTTTTT. Encoded protein: CASSTPGTGEKLFF.